This T cell receptor beta chain appears in the sequencing data of a study of blood T cell repertoires in COVID-19. The table came from immunoSEQ multiplex PCR; TCRdb's copy has only in-frame clones and leaves some out. The sample records over 200,000 clones, approximately 85% being singletons. The length of the CDR3 is 15 residues. The V end lost 4 bases, the J end lost 0 bases, and 12 bases lay between the germline ends. The germline V gene encodes CDR1 LNHDA and CDR2 SQIVND (reference sequence). The chain employs TRBV19 and TRBJ1-1, with a weak D call TRBD1 (6 bases). This receptor was identified in a woman aged 50 to 65 who had recovered from COVID-19. The sequencing input was PBMCs or T cells enriched from blood (not recorded which). The CDR3 bases are TGTGCCAGTAGTAGCGACAGGATTATGAACACTGAAGCTTTCTTT. It is translated as CASSSDRIMNTEAFF.